A single sample gave rise to the 21 T cell receptor beta chains below, sequenced in a study of blood T cell repertoires in COVID-19. Produced via immunoSEQ multiplex PCR; TCRdb's table is partial and in-frame only. Seen here are about 670,000 clones, just under 90% observed once, and the top ten hold about 0.26%. The sequenced material came from peripheral blood. The receptors here all came from a woman aged 18-29 years with acute or convalescent COVID-19.

The V and J genes are TRBV18 and TRBJ2-7, with D unresolved. V lost 1 base to trimming and J lost 5 bases, with 12 bases between them. The CDR3 is made up of 14 amino acids. In germline, CDR1 is KGHSH, CDR2 LQKENI. The CDR3 loop reads CASSPLQTVDEQYF. The CDR3 DNA reads TGTGCCAGCTCACCACTACAGACGGTCGACGAGCAGTACTTC.

This chain links TRBV6-6 with TRBJ1-1; D call uncertain. The germline V gene has CDR1 MNHNY and CDR2 SVGAGI (reference sequence). Trimming shortened V by 9 bases and J by 1 base, and 6 bases separated the two germline ends. The CDR3 contains 11 residues. CDR3: CASQENTEAFF. The CDR3, as DNA: TGTGCCAGTCAGGAGAACACTGAAGCTTTCTTT.

The genes are TRBV2 and TRBJ2-3; no clear D. Germline V gene sequence: CDR1 SNHLY, CDR2 FYNNEI. V dropped 3 bases and J dropped 6 bases, with 4 bases sitting between them. This CDR3 contains 11 residues. The CDR3 spells CASSERDTQYF. The CDR3 DNA reads TGTGCCAGCAGTGAGCGGGATACGCAGTATTTT. The whole variable domain, filled in from reference TRBV2 and TRBJ2-3, reads EPEVTQTPSHQVTQMGQEVILRCVPISNHLYFYWYRQILGQKVEFLVSFYNNEISEKSEIFDDQFSVERPDGSNFTLKIRSTKLEDSAMYFCASSERDTQYFGPGTRLTVL.

The J gene is TRBJ1-2, the V gene TRBV24-1, with a weak D call TRBD1 (5 bases). Between the trimmed V and J ends, which lost 6 bases and 5 bases, there was a span of 24 bases. CDR1 is KGHDR, CDR2 SFDVKD, per germline. This CDR3 is built from 17 residues. CDR3 region: CATSSTSPSQELYGYTF. Written as DNA, the CDR3 is TGTGCCACCAGTTCCACGTCCCCCTCACAGGAGCTATATGGCTACACCTTC.

This chain joins TRBV5-1 and TRBJ2-5; maybe TRBD1 (5 bases). Trimming cost V 1 base and J 3 bases, with 10 bases left between them. The length of the CDR3 is 14 residues. Per germline, CDR1 SGHRS and CDR2 YFSETQ. The CDR3 sequence: CASSLMTDKETQYF. The CDR3 DNA reads TGCGCCAGCAGCTTGATGACGGACAAAGAGACCCAGTACTTC.

The rearrangement uses TRBV4-1 and TRBJ2-7; D is unresolved. This CDR3 contains 13 residues. Deletions cut 3 bases from V and 2 bases from J, with 8 bases between. Germline-derived CDR1 and CDR2 are MGHRA and YSYEKL. This CDR3 reads CASSHGMAYEQYF. DNA of the CDR3: TGCGCCAGCAGCCACGGTATGGCCTACGAGCAGTACTTC.

This chain connects TRBV3-1 (or the pseudogene TRBV3-2) to TRBJ1-1; D ambiguous. Germline lookup yields CDR1 LGHDT and CDR2 YNNKEL (reference sequence). Trimming took 2 bases from V and 5 from J, leaving 9 bases between them. The CDR3 runs 13 residues. The chain's CDR3 is CASSQYPGTEAFF. CDR3 in DNA: TGTGCCAGCAGCCAATATCCGGGTACTGAAGCTTTCTTT.

The chain employs TRBV2 and TRBJ1-1; 8 bases map to TRBD1. The trim removed 10 bases at V and 5 bases at J, leaving 12 bases unmatched. The CDR3 runs 14 residues. Per the germline V gene, CDR1 is SNHLY and CDR2 is FYNNEI. Here the CDR3 reads CAIHKDRGGTEAFF. The CDR3 coding sequence is TGTGCCATTCACAAAGACAGGGGAGGTACTGAAGCTTTCTTT.

Concerning this clone itself: This same CDR3 is encoded by further DNA sequences in the sample. The V gene is TRBV5-5, the J gene TRBJ1-1, with 8 bases that match TRBD1. J was trimmed by 2 bases and V by 0 bases; bases with no gene match: 3. There are 15 residues in the CDR3. Germline CDR1 SGHKS, CDR2 YYEKEE (reference sequence). The CDR3 loop reads CASSLVPGGNTEAFF. The CDR3 DNA follows: TGTGCCAGCAGCTTGGTTCCAGGGGGCAACACTGAAGCTTTCTTT.

This rearrangement joins TRBV4-1 to TRBJ1-1; 7 nucleotides agree with TRBD1. Germline lookup yields CDR1 MGHRA and CDR2 YSYEKL. This CDR3 has 15 amino acids. Losses at the gene ends were 6 bases for V and 3 bases for J; bases not matched to a gene: 10. CDR3 DNA sequence: TGCGCCAGCAGTCAAATAGGGGGCTCGGACACTGAAGCTTTCTTT. Translating gives CASSQIGGSDTEAFF.

The chain employs TRBV24-1 and TRBJ2-7, with a weak D call TRBD2 (6 bases). Trimming removed 9 bases at V and 2 bases at J, with 16 bases between. The germline CDR1 and CDR2 sequences are KGHDR and SFDVKD. The CDR3 extends over 14 amino acids. CDR3 amino acids: CATEWAGQPYEQYF. The CDR3 coding sequence is TGTGCCACCGAATGGGCGGGGCAGCCCTACGAGCAGTACTTC.

This chain uses TRBV7-3 with TRBJ1-5; D is unclear. V was clipped by 3 bases and J by 4 bases, with 7 bases between them. The CDR3 extends over 13 amino acids. Germline V gene sequence: CDR1 SGHTA, CDR2 FQGTGA. The CDR3 spells CASSLGPNQPQHF. The CDR3 DNA sequence: TGTGCCAGCAGCTTGGGCCCAAATCAGCCCCAGCATTTT.

The chain couples TRBV7-9 to TRBJ1-6; D is possibly TRBD1 (6 bases). CDR3 length: 16 residues. Trimming left V 1 base short and J 4 bases short, with 11 bases between. From germline, CDR1 is SEHNR and CDR2 FQNEAQ (reference sequence). CDR3 protein: CASSLGRGSYNSPLHF. Written as DNA, the CDR3 is TGTGCCAGCAGCTTAGGTAGGGGGTCATATAATTCACCCCTCCACTTT.

The chain carries TRBV19 and TRBJ1-2; D is possibly TRBD1 (5 bases). CDR3 length: 13 amino acids. The V and J ends lost 7 bases and 6 bases respectively, with 15 bases between them. Germline assignment: CDR1 LNHDA and CDR2 SQIVND (reference sequence). The CDR3 protein is CASTYNGGNGYTF. CDR3 coding DNA: TGTGCCAGTACCTACAACGGGGGGAATGGCTACACCTTC.

The gene calls are TRBV5-4 and TRBJ1-1; 8 positions match TRBD1. The V gene's germline CDR1 is SGHNT and CDR2 YYREEE (reference sequence). The V and J ends lost 4 bases and 1 base, in that order; junction bases with no gene match: 6. The CDR3 sequence is 15 residues long. The CDR3 is CASSPDRARNTEAFF. CDR3 DNA sequence: TGTGCCAGCAGCCCGGACAGGGCTAGGAACACTGAAGCTTTCTTT.

This chain links TRBV5-5 with TRBJ1-1; D not resolved. V lost 1 base, J lost 7 bases, and 14 bases lay in between. The CDR3 extends over 14 amino acids. Germline CDR1 is SGHKS and CDR2 is YYEKEE (reference sequence). CDR3 protein: CASSLRRGPLEAFF. CDR3 nucleotide sequence: TGTGCCAGCAGCTTGAGGAGAGGCCCCCTTGAAGCTTTCTTT. Using reference TRBV5-5 and TRBJ1-1 for the parts outside the CDR3, the full variable domain is DAGVTQSPTHLIKTRGQQVTLRCSPISGHKSVSWYQQVLGQGPQFIFQYYEKEERGRGNFPDRFSARQFPNYSSELNVNALLLGDSALYLCASSLRRGPLEAFFGQGTRLTVV.

CDR3 in amino acids: CASSLESRGLTGELFF. The CDR3 region has the DNA TGTGCCAGCAGCTTAGAGTCGCGGGGGTTGACCGGGGAGCTGTTTTTT. The chain has TRBV7-6 and TRBJ2-2; 7 nucleotides agree with TRBD2. The germline V gene encodes CDR1 SGHVS and CDR2 FNYEAQ. J lost 5 bases, V lost 1 base, and 7 bases had no gene match. The CDR3 is 16 amino acids.

This rearrangement joins TRBV5-6 to TRBJ2-7; a weak D match, TRBD1 (5 bases). The CDR3 has 15 amino acids. The V gene's germline CDR1 is SGHDT and CDR2 YYEEEE. Trimming stripped 2 bases from V and 4 bases from J, with 16 bases between. This CDR3 is CASSLRQLVGYEQYF. The DNA for the CDR3 is TGTGCCAGCAGCTTACGACAGCTGGTGGGGTACGAGCAGTACTTC.

The chain couples TRBV6-4 to TRBJ1-5; possible D gene TRBD1, 5 bases. V lost 6 bases and J 1 base, leaving 13 bases between the germline ends. This CDR3 spans 15 amino acids. Per germline, CDR1 MRHNA and CDR2 SNTAGT. This chain's CDR3 is CASRLRGGSNQPQHF. CDR3 DNA: TGTGCCAGCAGACTGCGGGGCGGGAGCAATCAGCCCCAGCATTTT.

The chain uses TRBV5-1 and TRBJ2-5; D not certain. The CDR3 has 13 residues. Trimming took off 5 bases at V and 2 bases at J, with 10 bases between the two ends. CDR1 and CDR2 from the germline V gene are SGHRS and YFSETQ. DNA for the CDR3: TGCGCCAGCAGAGGAACAGCACAAGAGACCCAGTACTTC. Translated: CASRGTAQETQYF.

The V and J genes are TRBV3-1 (or the pseudogene TRBV3-2) and TRBJ2-1, with 7 bases fitting TRBD2. V shed 0 bases and J 7 bases; nucleotides not matched to a gene: 3. Germline V CDR1 and CDR2: LGHDT, YNNKEL (reference sequence). The CDR3 is 14 residues long. The chain's CDR3 is CASSQDWGGNEQFF. For the CDR3, the DNA is TGTGCCAGCAGCCAAGATTGGGGGGGTAATGAGCAGTTCTTC.